The 31 T cell receptor beta chains below all came from one sample that was sequenced in a study of CD8+ T cells in alopecia areata. Sample treatment: oral pan-JAK inhibitor, 5-10 mg twice daily. Extraction and reverse transcription of RNA yielded cDNA as the sequencing template. Only in-frame clones appear in the TCRdb table, and some are missing; sequencing was by immunoSEQ multiplex PCR. The table records roughly 200,000 clones, about 48% of them present only once. Specimen: CD8+ T cells sorted from blood, collected at week 24, from a patient treated with tofacitinib. These receptors all stem from a human donor with alopecia areata.

This clone was seen a handful of times. This chain connects TRBV19 to TRBJ1-1; no firm D call. Between the trimmed V and J ends, which lost 7 bases and 2 bases, there was a span of 17 bases. Looked up from germline, CDR1 is LNHDA and CDR2 is SQIVND (reference sequence). The length of the CDR3 is 15 residues. Here the CDR3 reads CASTTSLEFNTEAFF. CDR3 DNA: TGTGCCAGTACTACGAGCCTAGAATTTAACACTGAAGCTTTCTTT. Looking up the rest from reference TRBV19 and TRBJ1-1 gives the full variable domain: DGGITQSPKYLFRKEGQNVTLSCEQNLNHDAMYWYRQDPGQGLRLIYYSQIVNDFQKGDIAEGYSVSREKKESFPLTVTSAQKNPTAFYLCASTTSLEFNTEAFFGQGTRLTVV.

J is TRBJ2-4 and V is TRBV5-1, with a tentative D call TRBD2 (6 bases). V was shortened by 7 bases and J by 6 bases, with 8 bases between the two germline ends. CDR1 is SGHRS, CDR2 YFSETQ, per germline. The CDR3 length is 11 residues. In DNA, the CDR3 is TGCGCCAGCGCCGGGGGAAACATTCAGTACTTC. Its protein is CASAGGNIQYF.

This clone was recorded only once. The gene calls are TRBV2 and TRBJ2-5; D gene ambiguous. Germline V gene data show CDR1 as SNHLY and CDR2 as FYNNEI. Trimming left V 10 bases short and J 5 bases short, with 17 bases between. This CDR3 has 13 amino acids. This CDR3 reads CAIHGSRMETQYF. CDR3 nucleotides: TGTGCCATCCACGGTAGCAGGATGGAGACCCAGTACTTC.

This clone was detected only a few times. The J gene is TRBJ2-1, the V gene TRBV29-1, with unresolved D. CDR1 SQVTM and CDR2 ANQGSEA come from the germline V gene. The CDR3 is 11 amino acids. V was clipped by 7 bases and J by 8 bases, with 12 bases between them. The CDR3 DNA reads TGCAGCGCCGATCGTGGGGATGAGCAGTTCTTC. It codes for CSADRGDEQFF.

The J gene is TRBJ2-7, the V gene TRBV5-1; 8 bases agree with TRBD1. The ends lost 5 bases at V and 3 bases at J; junction bases unmatched: 7. The CDR3 totals 14 residues. CDR1 is SGHRS, CDR2 YFSETQ, per germline. CDR3 bases: TGCGCCAGCAGATTCGGACAGGGACGCTACGAGCAGTACTTC. It translates to CASRFGQGRYEQYF.

This clone has more than one count but fewer than ten. The chain joins TRBV12-5 to TRBJ2-7; maybe TRBD2 (5 bases). Germline assignment: CDR1 LGHNT and CDR2 FRNRAP. This CDR3 region has 13 residues. V was cut by 5 bases and J by 5 bases, with 13 bases left in between. CDR3 bases: TGTGCTAGTGGTGGGCAAGGAGGCGACGAGCAGTACTTC. This gives the protein CASGGQGGDEQYF.

V usage is TRBV5-6 and J usage is TRBJ1-5; D remains ambiguous. Trimming took off 4 bases at V and 7 bases at J, with 15 bases between the two ends. The CDR3 extends over 14 amino acids. CDR1 is SGHDT and CDR2 is YYEEEE in the germline V gene. The CDR3, as DNA: TGTGCCAGCAGCCCGAAGGGTAAGGGACAGCCCCAGCATTTT. Protein: CASSPKGKGQPQHF.

A few counts support this clone. The chain employs TRBV30 and TRBJ1-1; D may be TRBD1 (5 bases). Per the germline V gene, CDR1 is GTSNPN and CDR2 is SVGIG (reference sequence). The CDR3 sequence is 13 residues long. V gave up 5 bases and J gave up 1 base, with 11 bases separating them. The DNA for the CDR3 is TGTGCCTGGTGGGGGGACTCGAACACTGAAGCTTTCTTT. Amino acid sequence: CAWWGDSNTEAFF.

The gene calls are TRBV2 and TRBJ1-1, with D unclear. Germline V gene sequence: CDR1 SNHLY, CDR2 FYNNEI. The CDR3 runs to 12 residues. Trimming took off 6 bases at V and 1 base at J, with 6 bases between the two ends. Here the CDR3 DNA reads TGTGCCAGCAGCCAATGGAACACTGAAGCTTTCTTT. It codes for CASSQWNTEAFF.

As regards this clone: In the same sample, other DNA sequences code for this CDR3. This rearrangement joins TRBV5-1 to TRBJ1-1, with D hard to call. The V end was cut by 0 bases, the J end by 6 bases, with 3 bases between. CDR1 is SGHRS and CDR2 is YFSETQ in the germline V gene. This CDR3 has 11 residues. The CDR3 reads CASSLGAEAFF. The CDR3 DNA reads TGCGCCAGCAGCTTGGGCGCTGAAGCTTTCTTT.

The chain recombines TRBV9 with TRBJ2-3, with 14 nucleotides matching TRBD2. The germline gives CDR1 SGDLS, CDR2 YYNGEE. The junction had 2 bases not matched to a gene; V was cut back by 3 bases and J by 5 bases. The CDR3 covers 15 residues. The CDR3 nucleotides read TGTGCCAGCAGCGACGGGACTAGCGGGGGAGATACGCAGTATTTT. Translated, it gives CASSDGTSGGDTQYF. The complete variable domain, with remaining parts taken from reference TRBV9 and TRBJ2-3, reads DSGVTQTPKHLITATGQRVTLRCSPRSGDLSVYWYQQSLDQGLQFLIQYYNGEERAKGNILERFSAQQFPDLHSELNLSSLELGDSALYFCASSDGTSGGDTQYFGPGTRLTVL.

This clone was seen only a few times. The rearrangement uses TRBV27 and TRBJ1-2; D is ambiguous. Looked up from germline, CDR1 is MNHEY and CDR2 is SMNVEV (reference sequence). Trimming cost V 0 bases and J 0 bases, with 8 bases left between them. The CDR3 runs to 15 residues. Here the CDR3 reads CASSLSSATNYGYTF. The CDR3 region has the DNA TGTGCCAGCAGTTTATCGAGTGCGACTAACTATGGCTACACCTTC.

The V call is TRBV7-9, the J call TRBJ2-3; the D is unclear. Germline CDR1 and CDR2: SEHNR and FQNEAQ (reference sequence). V lost 4 bases and J 5 bases, leaving 10 bases between the germline ends. The CDR3 extends over 13 amino acids. CDR3 coding DNA: TGTGCCAGCAGCTCCACGCTGGTAGATACGCAGTATTTT. As protein: CASSSTLVDTQYF.

V usage is TRBV30 and J usage is TRBJ1-1, with unresolved D. The germline gives CDR1 GTSNPN, CDR2 SVGIG (reference sequence). Trimming took off 0 bases at V and 4 bases at J, with 9 bases between the two ends. The CDR3 has 13 residues. The CDR3 protein is CAWSVARSTEAFF. The CDR3 nucleotides read TGTGCCTGGAGTGTAGCCAGGTCCACTGAAGCTTTCTTT.

The chain has TRBV5-1 and TRBJ2-3; tentative D call: TRBD2 (5 bases). Trimming left V 3 bases short and J 3 bases short, with 14 bases between. The CDR3 extends over 15 amino acids. In germline, CDR1 is SGHRS, CDR2 YFSETQ. CDR3 residues: CASSWVARETDTQYF. The CDR3 DNA reads as TGCGCCAGCAGCTGGGTTGCGAGGGAGACAGATACGCAGTATTTT.

As to this clone: Other DNA sequences in this specimen translate into the identical CDR3. This chain links TRBV7-9 with TRBJ2-7; TRBD2 might be the D (6 bases). CDR1 and CDR2 from the germline V gene are SEHNR and FQNEAQ (reference sequence). This CDR3 spans 12 amino acids. The ends were cut back, 4 bases at V and 4 bases at J, with 8 bases in the middle. CDR3 sequence: CASSSAGYEQYF. DNA for the CDR3: TGTGCCAGCAGCTCCGCGGGGTACGAGCAGTACTTC.

This clone was counted a single time. This CDR3 is also generated by other DNA sequences in the sample. The chain combines TRBV27 with TRBJ2-6; no definite D call. The CDR3 is 15 residues long. The germline V gene has CDR1 MNHEY and CDR2 SMNVEV (reference sequence). The V gene lost 2 bases and the J gene lost 0 bases, with 5 bases spanning the gap. DNA for the CDR3: TGTGCCAGCAGTTTAGGGGACTCTGGGGCCAACGTCCTGACTTTC. Translating it yields CASSLGDSGANVLTF.

Concerning this clone: This sample includes further DNA sequences coding for the same CDR3. The chain recombines TRBV12-5 with TRBJ2-3; TRBD2 aligns across 12 bases. The CDR3 extends over 15 amino acids. J was trimmed by 2 bases and V by 6 bases; bases with no gene match: 3. Looked up from germline, CDR1 is LGHNT and CDR2 is FRNRAP. This CDR3 is CASGRTSGNTDTQYF. CDR3 sequence (DNA): TGTGCTAGTGGGAGGACTAGCGGGAACACAGATACGCAGTATTTT.

This chain joins TRBV7-9 and TRBJ1-1, with a weak D call TRBD1 (5 bases). This CDR3 has 15 amino acids. V dropped 2 bases and J dropped 1 base, with 11 bases sitting between them. Germline loops: CDR1 SEHNR, CDR2 FQNEAQ (reference sequence). The CDR3 here is CASSLRPTENTEAFF. CDR3 bases: TGTGCCAGCAGCTTAAGACCGACAGAGAACACTGAAGCTTTCTTT.

The J gene is TRBJ2-6, the V gene TRBV9, with TRBD1 matching 7 bases. The CDR3 runs to 15 residues. V was pared by 3 bases and J by 7 bases, with 7 bases of the junction left unmatched. Germline CDR1 reads SGDLS; CDR2 reads YYNGEE. CDR3 nucleotide sequence: TGTGCCAGCAGCGAGACTGGACAGGAAGCCAACGTCCTGACTTTC. Translation: CASSETGQEANVLTF. The variable domain in full, completed from reference TRBV9 and TRBJ2-6, reads DSGVTQTPKHLITATGQRVTLRCSPRSGDLSVYWYQQSLDQGLQFLIQYYNGEERAKGNILERFSAQQFPDLHSELNLSSLELGDSALYFCASSETGQEANVLTFGAGSRLTVL.

The J gene is TRBJ2-7, the V gene TRBV2, with 9 bases fitting TRBD1. J gave up 5 bases and V 6 bases, and 8 bases lay outside the gene matches. CDR3 length equals 14 residues. The germline gives CDR1 SNHLY, CDR2 FYNNEI. The CDR3 nucleotides read TGTGCCAGCAGGGCGGGACAGGGTTTCCACGAGCAGTACTTC. It codes for CASRAGQGFHEQYF.

The V call is TRBV29-1, the J call TRBJ2-3; 12 bases line up with TRBD2. Germline V gene sequence: CDR1 SQVTM, CDR2 ANQGSEA. J was trimmed by 2 bases and V by 4 bases; bases with no gene match: 7. This CDR3 is 16 amino acids long. This CDR3 is CSVVPGLAGYTDTQYF. The CDR3 DNA is TGCAGCGTTGTCCCAGGACTAGCGGGGTACACAGATACGCAGTATTTT.

The chain combines TRBV5-6 with TRBJ2-1, with D unclear. Trimming pared 0 bases from V and 4 bases from J, leaving 11 bases between. The germline CDR1 and CDR2 sequences are SGHDT and YYEEEE. The CDR3 runs 15 residues. The CDR3 loop reads CASSLGAGEYNEQFF. CDR3 nucleotides: TGTGCCAGCAGCTTGGGGGCTGGGGAATACAATGAGCAGTTCTTC.

The CDR3: CASSVDGGHEQFF. The CDR3 nucleotides read TGTGCCAGCAGCGTAGATGGGGGGCATGAGCAGTTCTTC. The rearrangement uses TRBV9 and TRBJ2-1, with D tentatively TRBD1 or TRBD2 (6 bases each). Germline V CDR1 and CDR2: SGDLS, YYNGEE. Trimming removed 0 bases at V and 8 bases at J, with 9 bases between. This CDR3 is 13 amino acids long.

The chain combines TRBV30 with TRBJ2-2; tentative D call: TRBD1 (5 bases). The CDR3 runs 11 residues. The V end was cut by 4 bases, the J end by 5 bases, with 5 bases between. Germline CDR1 reads GTSNPN; CDR2 reads SVGIG (reference sequence). The CDR3 protein is CAWTGTGELFF. CDR3 sequence (DNA): TGTGCCTGGACAGGGACCGGGGAGCTGTTTTTT. Combining the CDR3 with reference TRBV30 and TRBJ2-2 gives the whole variable domain SQTIHQWPATLVQPVGSPLSLECTVEGTSNPNLYWYRQAAGRGLQLLFYSVGIGQISSEVPQNLSASRPQDRQFILSSKKLLLSDSGFYLCAWTGTGELFFGEGSRLTVL.

V usage is TRBV4-3 and J usage is TRBJ1-4; tentatively, D is TRBD1 (5 bases). Germline V gene data show CDR1 as LGHNA and CDR2 as YSLEER. The CDR3 runs to 16 residues. V was shortened by 0 bases and J by 7 bases, with 15 bases between the two germline ends. For the CDR3, the DNA is TGCGCCAGCAGCCAAGATCGGGCAGGGTTAGGTGAAAAACTGTTTTTT. Translation gives CASSQDRAGLGEKLFF.

This clone was counted a few times. This sequence joins TRBV27 and TRBJ1-2; possible D gene TRBD1, 5 bases. The V gene lost 10 bases and the J gene lost 4 bases, with 22 bases spanning the gap. The germline V gene has CDR1 MNHEY and CDR2 SMNVEV (reference sequence). The CDR3 is 15 residues long. The CDR3 DNA reads as TGTGCCACCCTCGCAAAGGAAGGGACTGGCTATGGCTACACCTTC. Translation gives CATLAKEGTGYGYTF.

This clone was found many times. The J gene is TRBJ2-1, the V gene TRBV10-3; D is undetermined. Looked up from germline, CDR1 is ENHRY and CDR2 is SYGVKD. Trimming pared 0 bases from V and 6 bases from J, leaving 18 bases between. CDR3 length: 17 amino acids. CDR3 bases: TGTGCCATCAGTGAGTCGATGGGCGCGAAACAGTTCAATGAGCAGTTCTTC. This gives the protein CAISESMGAKQFNEQFF.

Only one count was recorded for this clone. The chain recombines TRBV11-2 with TRBJ1-1, with D unresolved. V lost 0 bases and J 3 bases, leaving 11 bases between the germline ends. The length of the CDR3 is 15 residues. The germline V gene encodes CDR1 SGHAT and CDR2 FQNNGV. CDR3 in DNA: TGTGCCAGCAGCTTAGATGTCGAGGGATACACTGAAGCTTTCTTT. Encoded protein: CASSLDVEGYTEAFF. The variable domain in full, with the rest retrieved from reference TRBV11-2 and TRBJ1-1, is EAGVAQSPRYKIIEKRQSVAFWCNPISGHATLYWYQQILGQGPKLLIQFQNNGVVDDSQLPKDRFSAERLKGVDSTLKIQPAKLEDSAVYLCASSLDVEGYTEAFFGQGTRLTVV.

This clone occurred a few times. The V call is TRBV13, the J call TRBJ2-1, with TRBD2 matching 9 bases. The CDR3 has 16 amino acids. The V and J ends lost 4 bases and 4 bases, in that order; junction bases with no gene match: 8. CDR1 is PRHDT and CDR2 is FYEKMQ in the germline V gene (reference sequence). The CDR3 sequence: CASSSRASGVYNEQFF. CDR3 coding DNA: TGTGCCAGCAGCTCCAGGGCTAGCGGGGTTTACAATGAGCAGTTCTTC.

This clone was observed a handful of times. The gene calls are TRBV5-1 and TRBJ2-1; D possibly uses TRBD1 or TRBD2 (5 bases each). In germline, CDR1 is SGHRS, CDR2 YFSETQ. The CDR3 runs 14 residues. V was pared by 4 bases and J by 7 bases, with 15 bases between. The CDR3, as DNA: TGCGCCAGCAGCCGAGGTGGGGGTGAGAATGAGCAGTTCTTC. Amino acid sequence: CASSRGGGENEQFF.